This entry concerns a single TCR beta chain. The antigen remains undetermined. This entry belongs to a study of shared clonotypes between healthy human individuals. Study-wide findings and caveats: Some naive CD4 clonotypes, 4% to 6%, turned up in common across a handful of donors.

Study donors comprised healthy, HIV-negative adults devoid of recent acute infection or vaccination. Trimming shortened V by 3 bases and J by 0 bases, and 8 bases separated the two germline ends. Germline-derived CDR1 and CDR2 are SGHTA and FQGNSA. CDR3 length: 15 amino acids. As processed by the authors: ImmunoSEQ only sent back junction sequences with no quality scores, so filtering was done differently. Sequencing was performed with immunoSEQ multiplex PCR; in TCRdb, only in-frame clones are kept and a portion is missing. That table gives V, J and clone size, and the DNA gave D and trimming. In the table there are around 750,000 clones, approximately 79% of which are singletons.

This receptor was obtained from a woman aged 30 to 39 in good health. Material: memory CD4+ T cells sorted from blood. Subset described: CD45RA-negative fraction. This chain uses TRBV7-2 with TRBJ2-2; D gene uncertain. CDR3 in amino acids: CASSFQNANTGELFF. For the CDR3, the DNA is TGTGCCAGCAGCTTTCAAAACGCGAACACCGGGGAGCTGTTTTTT.